This is a list of T cell receptor beta chains from one sample in a study of shared clonotypes between healthy human individuals. Profiling relied on immunoSEQ multiplex PCR, and the TCRdb table lists in-frame clones only, not all of them. Here the sample spans approximately 100,000 clones, under 70% being singletons. Sequencing was performed on memory CD8+ T cells sorted from blood. The receptors shown here come from a young woman in good health. Both conserved end residues are part of each CDR3. A D gene is named only where the DNA matches it firmly. The size entry is marked missing in some rows and otherwise reads once, few, many or a size class.

D gene	J gene	clone size	V gene	CDR3 protein	CDR3 DNA
TRBD1	TRBJ1-4	few	TRBV29-1	CSAGGDRVREKLFF	TGCAGCGCCGGAGGGGACAGGGTGCGGGAAAAACTGTTTTTT
TRBD2	TRBJ2-5	-	TRBV19	CASSTLTIAGQETQYF	TGTGCCAGTAGTACCCTCACGATAGCGGGGCAAGAGACCCAGTACTTC
-	TRBJ1-5	few	TRBV28	CASISSEGYGQPQHF	TGTGCCAGCATTTCCTCGGAAGGGTACGGGCAGCCCCAGCATTTT
-	TRBJ1-1	once	TRBV28	CAKPNRDPGAFF	TGTGCCAAACCGAACAGGGACCCCGGGGCTTTCTTT
-	TRBJ1-4	few	TRBV25-1	CASSESAGATNEKLFF	TGTGCCAGCAGTGAATCGGCAGGGGCAACTAATGAAAAACTGTTTTTT
-	TRBJ2-1	few	TRBV12-2	CASRLIFTSGSSYNEQFF	TGTGCAAGTCGCTTAATTTTCACTAGCGGGAGCTCCTACAATGAGCAGTTCTTC
-	TRBJ1-5	-	TRBV28	CASSGRRLGHQPQHF	TGTGCCAGCAGTGGGCGGCGTTTAGGCCATCAGCCCCAGCATTTT
-	TRBJ1-6	-	TRBV6-4	CASSDSKGDNSPLHF	TGTGCCAGCAGTGACTCGAAGGGTGATAATTCACCCCTCCACTTT
TRBD2	TRBJ2-3	-	TRBV4-1	CASSQALGEGLTDTQYF	TGCGCCAGCAGCCAGGCGTTGGGGGAGGGACTCACAGATACGCAGTATTTT
TRBD2	TRBJ2-7	-	TRBV25-1	CASSTTSGSYEQYF	TGTGCCAGCAGTACGACTAGCGGGAGTTACGAGCAGTACTTC
-	TRBJ2-1	once	TRBV19	CASTHNSPGNNEQFF	TGTGCCAGTACCCACAACAGCCCCGGGAACAATGAGCAGTTCTTC
TRBD2	TRBJ2-2	-	TRBV14	CASSPPGTSGRPTELFF	TGTGCCAGCAGCCCTCCAGGGACTAGCGGACGACCTACTGAGCTGTTTTTT
-	TRBJ2-7	many	TRBV2	CASSSGLLGEQYF	TGTGCCAGCAGTTCCGGACTTCTCGGGGAGCAGTACTTC
TRBD2	TRBJ2-3	-	TRBV2	CASRFSVTSGKTDTQYF	TGTGCCAGCAGGTTCTCGGTTACTAGCGGGAAAACAGATACGCAGTATTTT
TRBD1	TRBJ2-7	few	TRBV7-9	CASSLRNRGYEQYF	TGTGCCAGCAGCTTACGTAACAGGGGATACGAGCAGTACTTC
TRBD2	TRBJ2-1	once	TRBV7-6	CASSPRTSGKINEQFF	TGTGCCAGCAGCCCCCGAACTAGCGGAAAAATCAATGAGCAGTTCTTC
TRBD2	TRBJ2-7	-	TRBV11-2	CASSPKIDGRRYEQYF	TGTGCCAGCAGCCCGAAGATTGACGGGAGGCGCTACGAGCAGTACTTC
TRBD2	TRBJ2-1	-	TRBV9	CASTRLAGSTYNEQFF	TGTGCCAGCACCAGACTAGCGGGATCTACCTACAATGAGCAGTTCTTC
TRBD1	TRBJ1-2	few	TRBV2	CAKGQGNYGYTF	TGTGCCAAAGGACAGGGAAACTATGGCTACACCTTC
-	TRBJ2-1	medium-sized	TRBV28	CASSIGTDYNEQFF	TGTGCCAGTTCTATCGGGACGGATTACAATGAGCAGTTCTTC
-	TRBJ1-2	few	TRBV28	CASSRPSGSKGYTF	TGTGCCAGCAGTCGTCCCTCCGGGTCGAAAGGCTACACCTTC
TRBD1	TRBJ1-2	many	TRBV18	CASSRGQGTDGYTF	TGTGCCAGCTCACGGGGACAGGGGACAGATGGCTACACCTTC
TRBD2	TRBJ2-7	-	TRBV4-2	CASSQEASGSTYEQYF	TGTGCCAGCAGCCAGGAGGCTAGCGGGAGCACCTACGAGCAGTACTTC
-	TRBJ1-1	-	TRBV5-6	CASSLVRATEAFF	TGTGCCAGCAGCTTGGTCAGGGCCACTGAAGCTTTCTTT
-	TRBJ2-1	-	TRBV6-5	CASSSLAREQFF	TGTGCCAGCAGTTCCCTAGCCCGCGAGCAGTTCTTC
-	TRBJ2-2	many	TRBV6-4	CASSDSAGSAGELFF	TGTGCCAGCAGTGACTCAGCAGGGTCGGCCGGGGAGCTGTTTTTT
-	TRBJ2-2	-	TRBV5-1	CASSLSRTGELFF	TGCGCCAGCAGCTTGAGCAGGACCGGGGAGCTGTTTTTT
-	TRBJ1-5	few	TRBV5-5	CASSSGINSNQPQHF	TGTGCCAGCAGTTCCGGGATTAATAGCAATCAGCCCCAGCATTTT
TRBD1	TRBJ2-7	-	TRBV5-1	CASSPRDRGFYEQYF	TGCGCCAGCAGCCCCCGGGACAGGGGCTTCTACGAGCAGTACTTC
-	TRBJ2-2	once	TRBV2	CASRGGGGTNTGELFF	TGTGCCAGCAGAGGGGGAGGGGGAACGAACACCGGGGAGCTGTTTTTT
TRBD1	TRBJ1-2	-	TRBV7-9	CASSFMTGGSYYTF	TGTGCCAGCAGCTTCATGACAGGGGGTAGTTACTACACCTTC
-	TRBJ1-4	-	TRBV7-2	CASSLEGLANEKLFF	TGTGCCAGCAGCTTAGAAGGGCTGGCTAATGAAAAACTGTTTTTT
-	TRBJ2-1	-	TRBV28	CASSLLAPAYNEQFF	TGTGCCAGCAGTTTATTAGCGCCAGCCTACAATGAGCAGTTCTTC
TRBD1	TRBJ2-3	many	TRBV6-4	CASSRSGTASTDTQYF	TGTGCCAGCAGTAGATCCGGGACAGCGTCCACAGATACGCAGTATTTT
TRBD2	TRBJ2-1	-	TRBV15	CATSSPLAAHRNEQFF	TGTGCCACCAGCAGCCCCCTAGCGGCCCATCGCAATGAGCAGTTCTTC